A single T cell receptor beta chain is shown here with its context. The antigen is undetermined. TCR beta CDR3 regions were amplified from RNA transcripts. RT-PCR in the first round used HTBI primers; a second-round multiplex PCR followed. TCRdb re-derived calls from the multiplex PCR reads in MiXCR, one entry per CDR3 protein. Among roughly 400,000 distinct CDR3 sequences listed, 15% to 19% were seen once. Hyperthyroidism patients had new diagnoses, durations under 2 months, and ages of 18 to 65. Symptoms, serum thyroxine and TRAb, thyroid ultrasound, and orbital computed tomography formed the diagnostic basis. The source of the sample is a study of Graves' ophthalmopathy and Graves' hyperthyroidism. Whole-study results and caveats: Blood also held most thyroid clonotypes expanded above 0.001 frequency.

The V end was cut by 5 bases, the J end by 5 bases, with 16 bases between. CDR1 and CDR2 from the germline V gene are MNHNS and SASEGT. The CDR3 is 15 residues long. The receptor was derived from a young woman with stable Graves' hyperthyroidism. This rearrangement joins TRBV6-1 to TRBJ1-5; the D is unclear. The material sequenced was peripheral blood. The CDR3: CASSPKAGKDQPQHF. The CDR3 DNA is TGTGCCAGCAGTCCTAAGGCGGGGAAGGATCAGCCCCAGCATTTT.